A selection of T cell receptor beta chains follows, all from one sample in a study of T cells after yellow fever vaccination. TCRdb fed the 5' RACE reads into MiXCR, producing one record per CDR3 protein. This sample yields about 340,000 distinct CDR3 sequences, of which 3% to 4.5% are seen a single time; 20% to 30% belongs to the top ten. The sequences come from PBMCs, collected 5 days after the yellow fever booster vaccination. Receptors originate from a man aged 18-30 years who received the YFV17D yellow fever vaccine. Both conserved end residues are part of each CDR3. D genes are given only for firm matches. Size is stated for part of the rows, as once, few or many counts, or as a class when the clone is expanded.

TRBV5-6	few	TRBJ1-2	-	CASSPRGGNYGYTF	TGTGCCAGCAGCCCCAGGGGTGGGAACTATGGCTACACCTTC
TRBV5-4	few	TRBJ2-7	-	CASSSGRKIYEQYF	TGTGCCAGCAGCTCGGGACGGAAGATCTACGAGCAGTACTTC
TRBV25-1	few	TRBJ2-3	-	CASSEFRIKTDTQYF	TGTGCCAGCAGTGAATTTCGGATAAAGACAGATACGCAGTATTTT
TRBV7-9	few	TRBJ2-4	-	CASSLSAGAKNIQYF	TGTGCCAGCAGCTTATCCGCCGGGGCCAAAAACATTCAGTACTTC
TRBV9	many	TRBJ2-1	-	CASSVSGFYNEQFF	TGTGCCAGCAGCGTTTCAGGTTTTTACAATGAGCAGTTCTTC
TRBV25-1	-	TRBJ1-5	-	CASSEAGAGNQPQHF	TGTGCCAGCAGTGAGGCGGGGGCCGGCAATCAGCCCCAGCATTTT
TRBV7-8	few	TRBJ1-2	-	CASSLGAGWGYTF	TGTGCCAGCAGCTTAGGGGCAGGATGGGGCTACACCTTC
TRBV6-1	few	TRBJ1-6	TRBD1	CASSEEAGGISPLHF	TGTGCCAGCAGTGAAGAGGCAGGGGGGATTTCACCCCTCCACTTT
TRBV5-6	-	TRBJ2-1	-	CASSLGLIPDSSYNEQFF	TGTGCCAGCAGCTTGGGGCTAATACCCGATAGCTCCTACAATGAGCAGTTCTTC
TRBV19	few	TRBJ2-7	TRBD2	CASSPASGGYEQYF	TGTGCCAGTAGTCCCGCTAGCGGGGGATACGAGCAGTACTTC
TRBV10-3	-	TRBJ1-5	-	CAISEVRGSGNQPQHF	TGTGCCATCAGTGAGGTCAGGGGAAGTGGCAATCAGCCCCAGCATTTT
TRBV28	few	TRBJ2-7	-	CASTRPGYEQYF	TGTGCCAGCACCCGGCCCGGGTACGAGCAGTACTTC
TRBV4-3	few	TRBJ1-5	-	CASSQEGGGNQPQHF	TGCGCCAGCAGCCAAGAGGGGGGAGGTAATCAGCCCCAGCATTTT
TRBV14	many	TRBJ2-3	TRBD1	CASSQWVGQAGDTQYF	TGTGCCAGCAGCCAATGGGTTGGACAGGCTGGAGATACGCAGTATTTT
TRBV5-1	-	TRBJ2-3	TRBD2	CASSAGLAGAYTDTQYF	TGCGCCAGCAGCGCTGGACTAGCGGGGGCCTATACAGATACGCAGTATTTT
TRBV28	few	TRBJ1-6	TRBD1	CASRHHLNRGKENSPLHF	TGTGCCAGCAGGCATCACCTCAACAGGGGAAAGGAGAATTCACCCCTCCACTTT
TRBV10-3	few	TRBJ2-3	-	CAIRPTGASTDTQYF	TGTGCCATCAGACCGACAGGCGCCTCCACAGATACGCAGTATTTT
TRBV5-1	many	TRBJ2-7	TRBD2	CASSLLAGGYEQYF	TGCGCCAGCAGCTTGTTGGCGGGGGGTTACGAGCAGTACTTC
TRBV4-3	few	TRBJ1-2	TRBD1	CASSQNRGLGYTF	TGCGCCAGCAGCCAGAACAGGGGGCTTGGCTACACCTTC
TRBV7-9	few	TRBJ1-6	-	CASSVGLGSPLHF	TGTGCCAGCAGTGTGGGGCTAGGTTCACCCCTCCACTTT
TRBV27	-	TRBJ2-2	-	CASSFVPPVAANTGELFF	TGTGCCAGCAGTTTCGTCCCTCCCGTTGCGGCGAACACCGGGGAGCTGTTTTTT
TRBV12-3/TRBV12-4	-	TRBJ2-3	TRBD1	CASSPTTGFTVYF	TGTGCCAGCAGTCCAACGACAGGGTTCACGGTGTATTTT
TRBV18	many	TRBJ1-6	TRBD1	CASSPGTGDNSPLHF	TGTGCCAGCTCACCCGGGACAGGGGATAATTCACCCCTCCACTTT
TRBV3-1	-	TRBJ1-2	TRBD1	CASSPFGTEKNYGYTF	TGTGCCAGCAGCCCCTTCGGGACAGAGAAAAACTATGGCTACACCTTC
TRBV7-2	many	TRBJ2-1	-	CASSLSPRDEQFF	TGTGCCAGCAGCTTAAGCCCTCGGGATGAGCAGTTCTTC
TRBV7-9	-	TRBJ2-2	-	CASPSTGHENTGELFF	TGTGCCAGCCCCTCTACCGGACACGAGAACACCGGGGAGCTGTTTTTT
TRBV4-3	-	TRBJ2-7	-	CASSQEWGPGHEQYF	TGCGCCAGCAGCCAAGAATGGGGCCCCGGCCACGAGCAGTACTTC
TRBV9	few	TRBJ1-6	-	CASSPGQTSPLHF	TGTGCCAGCAGCCCAGGACAGACTTCACCCCTCCACTTT
TRBV29-1	-	TRBJ2-5	-	CSVCMQGETQYF	TGCAGCGTTTGTATGCAGGGGGAGACCCAGTACTTC
TRBV6-5	-	TRBJ1-5	-	CASRPQGVGNQPQHF	TGTGCCAGCAGGCCTCAGGGAGTCGGCAATCAGCCCCAGCATTTT
TRBV27	-	TRBJ1-1	-	CASSFIWMAGGTEAFF	TGTGCCAGCAGCTTTATCTGGATGGCCGGAGGGACTGAAGCTTTCTTT
TRBV5-8	few	TRBJ2-5	TRBD1	CASSFGQGRETQYF	TGTGCCAGCAGCTTCGGACAGGGAAGGGAGACCCAGTACTTC